Listed below are T cell receptor beta chains from one sample, sequenced in a study of CD8+ T cells in alopecia areata. Repertoires were generated with immunoSEQ multiplex PCR, while TCRdb's copy carries only in-frame clones and drops some. The table lists more than 150,000 clones, around 49% of them singletons, with over 9.5% in the top ten. The material was CD8+ T cells sorted from blood, obtained between weeks 51 and 54, from a patient treated with tofacitinib. The receptor set was obtained from a human donor with alopecia areata. CDR3s include the opening cysteine and the closing phenylalanine or tryptophan. A D gene is named only where the DNA matches it firmly. Clone size is shown for a subset of rows, as once, few, many or a class of expanded clone.

-	-	TRBV2	TRBJ1-5	CASSEPYSNQPQHF	TGTGCCAGCAGTGAACCTTATAGCAATCAGCCCCAGCATTTT
TRBD1	-	TRBV6-4	TRBJ2-1	CASSEGQGANEQFF	TGTGCCAGCAGTGAAGGACAGGGGGCCAATGAGCAGTTCTTC
TRBD1	-	TRBV7-9	TRBJ2-7	CASSLEGQGVYEQYF	TGTGCCAGCAGCTTAGAGGGACAGGGGGTGTACGAGCAGTACTTC
-	-	TRBV2	TRBJ2-3	CARQKELTDTQYF	TGTGCCAGACAGAAGGAGTTAACAGATACGCAGTATTTT
-	few	TRBV4-2	TRBJ1-1	CASSLVGEGVTEAFF	TGTGCCAGCAGCTTGGTAGGGGAGGGGGTCACTGAAGCTTTCTTT
TRBD2	-	TRBV7-3	TRBJ2-1	CASSPLAGGHGEQFF	TGTGCCAGCAGCCCGCTAGCGGGGGGGCACGGTGAGCAGTTCTTC
-	few	TRBV4-3	TRBJ1-3	CASSQDWSSGNTIYF	TGCGCCAGCAGCCAAGATTGGAGCTCTGGAAACACCATATATTTT
TRBD1	-	TRBV7-8	TRBJ2-3	CASSPTGASTDTQYF	TGTGCCAGCAGCCCGACAGGGGCTAGCACAGATACGCAGTATTTT
TRBD1	-	TRBV30	TRBJ2-2	CAWSSRTGGAPGELFF	TGTGCCTGGAGTTCGCGGACAGGGGGCGCGCCCGGGGAGCTGTTTTTT
-	-	TRBV5-1	TRBJ1-2	CASSLGDIPSTGYTF	TGCGCCAGCAGCTTGGGGGACATTCCAAGCACTGGCTACACCTTC
TRBD1	-	TRBV7-8	TRBJ2-2	CASSLGVEGANTGELFF	TGTGCCAGCAGCTTAGGGGTTGAGGGGGCAAACACCGGGGAGCTGTTTTTT
-	-	TRBV15	TRBJ2-5	CATSSRDLPGTQYF	TGTGCCACCAGCTCGCGGGACCTTCCAGGGACCCAGTACTTC
-	-	TRBV30	TRBJ1-1	CAWSVGAGESYTEAFF	TGTGCCTGGAGTGTAGGAGCAGGGGAAAGTTACACTGAAGCTTTCTTT
TRBD1	few	TRBV30	TRBJ2-1	CACSGTGANEQFF	TGTGCCTGCTCCGGGACAGGGGCCAATGAGCAGTTCTTC
-	-	TRBV30	TRBJ2-2	CACPPGSTDTGELFF	TGTGCCTGCCCCCCGGGATCAACCGACACCGGGGAGCTGTTTTTT
-	few	TRBV29-1	TRBJ2-1	CSVPGLRGPQRNEQFF	TGCAGCGTCCCAGGGTTGCGGGGGCCCCAAAGGAATGAGCAGTTCTTC
-	few	TRBV19	TRBJ2-7	CASSIGGGPYEQYF	TGTGCCAGTAGTATAGGCGGCGGCCCCTACGAGCAGTACTTC
-	few	TRBV19	TRBJ1-5	CASSRGSINQPQHF	TGTGCCAGTAGCAGGGGTAGCATAAATCAGCCCCAGCATTTT
TRBD1	few	TRBV29-1	TRBJ1-2	CSVPEPGTGGGYGYTF	TGCAGCGTGCCCGAACCCGGGACAGGGGGCGGCTATGGCTACACCTTC
TRBD2	few	TRBV7-8	TRBJ2-3	CASSLIGGTDTQYF	TGTGCCAGCAGCTTAATCGGGGGGACAGATACGCAGTATTTT
-	-	TRBV29-1	TRBJ2-5	CSVEWRSSIPGVYQETQYF	TGCAGCGTTGAATGGCGGTCTTCGATCCCGGGAGTCTACCAAGAGACCCAGTACTTC
-	-	TRBV9	TRBJ1-2	CASSDLQGIRYGYTF	TGTGCCAGCAGCGACCTACAGGGTATTCGATATGGCTACACCTTC
TRBD2	-	TRBV7-6	TRBJ2-3	CASSLAAGGNTDTQYF	TGTGCCAGCAGCTTAGCGGCGGGGGGGAACACAGATACGCAGTATTTT
-	-	TRBV6-1	TRBJ2-5	CASSGQGSQETQYF	TGTGCCAGCAGTGGTCAGGGTTCCCAAGAGACCCAGTACTTC
-	-	TRBV6-5	TRBJ1-4	CASLGPGGEKLFF	TGTGCCAGCCTGGGCCCTGGAGGGGAAAAACTGTTTTTT
TRBD2	-	TRBV7-2	TRBJ2-3	CASSQAGVTDTQYF	TGTGCCAGCAGCCAGGCGGGGGTCACAGATACGCAGTATTTT
-	-	TRBV27	TRBJ1-5	CASSLSGAQPQHF	TGTGCCAGCAGTTTATCAGGGGCTCAGCCCCAGCATTTT
TRBD1	-	TRBV5-6	TRBJ2-1	CASSYQDRKDEQFF	TGTGCCAGCAGTTACCAGGACAGGAAGGATGAGCAGTTCTTC
-	few	TRBV27	TRBJ1-1	CASIGDTYTEAFF	TGTGCCAGCATCGGGGACACCTACACTGAAGCTTTCTTT
TRBD1	-	TRBV13	TRBJ1-1	CASSRDSFSFEAFF	TGTGCCAGCAGCAGGGACAGCTTTTCCTTTGAAGCTTTCTTT
-	-	TRBV6-5	TRBJ1-6	CASSYARVNSPLHF	TGTGCCAGCAGTTACGCAAGGGTAAATTCACCCCTCCACTTT
-	-	TRBV2	TRBJ1-4	CATHDGEKLFF	TGTGCCACCCATGATGGTGAAAAACTGTTTTTT
-	few	TRBV7-2	TRBJ2-7	CASSLGGLGYEQYF	TGTGCCAGCAGCTTAGGAGGGCTCGGATACGAGCAGTACTTC
-	-	TRBV5-6	TRBJ1-2	CASRPSGYYGYTF	TGTGCCAGCAGGCCGTCCGGATACTATGGCTACACCTTC
-	-	TRBV1	TRBJ1-3	CTRWDSSGNTIYF	TGCACCAGGTGGGACAGCTCTGGAAACACCATATATTTT
TRBD1	-	TRBV7-9	TRBJ2-1	CASSLRTGYNEQFF	TGTGCCAGCAGCCTTCGGACAGGCTACAATGAGCAGTTCTTC
-	few	TRBV6-6	TRBJ1-1	CASSFRPVSEAFF	TGTGCCAGCAGTTTTCGACCGGTGTCTGAAGCTTTCTTT
-	-	TRBV4-2	TRBJ2-7	CASSENLGLSYEQYF	TGTGCCAGCAGCGAAAACTTGGGGCTATCCTACGAGCAGTACTTC
TRBD1	few	TRBV4-3	TRBJ2-7	CASSHGGTGGYEQYF	TGCGCCAGCAGCCACGGTGGGACAGGGGGCTACGAGCAGTACTTC
-	-	TRBV6-1	TRBJ2-3	CASSELDLTDTQYF	TGTGCCAGCAGTGAATTGGATCTCACAGATACGCAGTATTTT
-	-	TRBV5-6	TRBJ2-7	CASSPPTASYEQYF	TGTGCCAGCAGCCCTCCGACAGCATCCTACGAGCAGTACTTC
TRBD2	-	TRBV9	TRBJ2-7	CASSLSGGGNEQYF	TGTGCCAGCAGCCTTAGCGGGGGAGGGAACGAGCAGTACTTC
TRBD1	-	TRBV4-1	TRBJ1-1	CASSSRQGDTEAFF	TGCGCCAGCAGCTCTCGACAGGGTGACACTGAAGCTTTCTTT
-	-	TRBV11-2	TRBJ1-1	CASSLEISEAFF	TGTGCCAGCAGCTTAGAAATCAGTGAAGCTTTCTTT
-	-	TRBV7-9	TRBJ2-7	CASSFTGISYEQYF	TGTGCCAGCAGCTTTACAGGGATATCCTACGAGCAGTACTTC
-	-	TRBV6-5	TRBJ1-1	CASSYGYGGTEAFF	TGTGCCAGCAGTTACGGGTACGGGGGCACTGAAGCTTTCTTT
-	-	TRBV27	TRBJ1-1	CASRPGQGIAAFF	TGTGCCAGCAGGCCGGGGCAGGGAATCGCAGCTTTCTTT
-	-	TRBV7-8	TRBJ2-7	CASSLEVNSYEQYF	TGTGCCAGCAGCTTAGAAGTCAACTCCTACGAGCAGTACTTC
-	-	TRBV14	TRBJ2-1	CASSPRNAFSSYNEQFF	TGTGCCAGCAGCCCCCGGAATGCTTTTAGCTCCTACAATGAGCAGTTCTTC
TRBD1	few	TRBV30	TRBJ2-5	CACFGTGGVETQYF	TGTGCCTGCTTCGGGACAGGGGGCGTCGAGACCCAGTACTTC
TRBD1	-	TRBV19	TRBJ1-5	CASSTDRESNQPQHF	TGTGCCAGTAGTACGGACAGGGAAAGCAATCAGCCCCAGCATTTT
-	few	TRBV7-8	TRBJ2-7	CASSPGPLHFSYEQYF	TGTGCCAGCAGCCCAGGACCGTTACACTTTTCCTACGAGCAGTACTTC